This TCR beta chain emerged from a study of a mutant IDH1 vaccine in newly diagnosed glioma. Clones were sequenced by immunoSEQ multiplex PCR, and TCRdb holds only the in-frame ones, with some missing. The table records 35,000 to 45,000 clones, 75% to 90% of them present only once. The CDR3 length is 13 residues. V dropped 4 bases and J dropped 3 bases, with 7 bases sitting between them. CDR1 SGHRS and CDR2 YFSETQ come from the germline V gene. This clone is a singleton in its sample. The antigen is not known. Noted time point: week 35, safety follow-up. Vaccination comprised doses that each held 300 ug of mutant IDH1 20-mer peptide, plus topical imiquimod.

The source is a man between 40 and 49 years old with glioma. The V and J genes are TRBV5-1 and TRBJ2-2; tentatively, D is TRBD1 (6 bases). Material: PBMCs, obtained from a glioma patient whose treatment included an IDH1 peptide vaccine. CDR3 sequence: CASSPGDTGELFF. The CDR3 bases are TGCGCCAGCAGCCCAGGGGACACCGGGGAGCTGTTTTTT.